The 15 T cell receptor beta chains reported below all come from one sample, sequenced in a study of T cells in women clearing cervical HPV infection. Generated by immunoSEQ multiplex PCR, the TCRdb table keeps only in-frame clones and is missing some. The sample's table shows 30,000 to 40,000 clones. Material: blood buffy coat. The receptors here all came from a woman aged 18-69 years with a cervical HPV16 infection that either progressed to CIN3+ or cleared (not recorded which).

In regard to this clone: The read comes to an end 3 residues before the CDR3 does, leaving the germline J gene to fill in the end. This chain joins TRBV5-1 and TRBJ2-5, with 10 bases fitting TRBD2. V lost 4 bases to trimming and J lost 5 bases; unmatched junction nucleotides: 8. Germline values: CDR1 SGHRS, CDR2 YFSETQ. There are 15 residues in the CDR3. CDR3 DNA, as far as it was read: TGCGCCAGCAGCCCTCAGACTAGCGGGTACGAGACC. Translating gives CASSPQTSGYET. Given in full, the CDR3 is CASSPQTSGYETQYF. The whole variable domain, filled in from reference TRBV5-1 and TRBJ2-5, reads KAGVTQTPRYLIKTRGQQVTLSCSPISGHRSVSWYQQTPGQGLQFLFEYFSETQRNKGNFPGRFSGRQFSNSRSEMNVSTLELGDSALYLCASSPQTSGYETQYFGPGTRLLVL.

With regard to this clone: The CDR3 goes on 3 residues after the read ends, and that part is filled in from the germline J gene. V is TRBV7-2 and J is TRBJ2-2; the D gene is possibly TRBD1 (5 bases). Germline V CDR1 and CDR2: SGHTA, FQGNSA. This CDR3 spans 14 amino acids. The CDR3 loop reads CASSLRVKNEKLFF. The CDR3 bases that were read are TGTGCCAGCAGCCTCAGGGTTAAGAATGAAAAG.

Regarding this clone: The read terminates 3 residues before the CDR3 end, so the remaining end is supplied by the germline J gene. The rearrangement uses TRBV5-6 and TRBJ1-2; a weak D match, TRBD1 (6 bases). Per the germline V gene, CDR1 is SGHDT and CDR2 is YYEEEE. CDR3 length equals 15 residues. The V and J ends lost 5 bases and 4 bases respectively, with 18 bases between them. The CDR3 region is CASSFYGQSSYGYTF. The DNA read from the CDR3 is TGTGCCAGCAGTTTCTACGGACAGTCAAGCTATGGC.

On this clone itself: The CDR3 end lies 3 residues beyond the end of the read and is filled in from the germline J gene. This chain uses TRBV19 with TRBJ1-2; 7 nucleotides match TRBD1. The CDR3 is 15 amino acids. Germline CDR1 is LNHDA and CDR2 is SQIVND (reference sequence). V was clipped by 4 bases and J by 5 bases; unmatched bases: 10. The CDR3: CASSTRDSFLYGYTF. CDR3 bases read: TGTGCCAGTAGTACCCGGGACAGTTTTCTTTATGGC. The full variable domain, with the rest looked up from reference TRBV19 and TRBJ1-2, is DGGITQSPKYLFRKEGQNVTLSCEQNLNHDAMYWYRQDPGQGLRLIYYSQIVNDFQKGDIAEGYSVSREKKESFPLTVTSAQKNPTAFYLCASSTRDSFLYGYTFGSGTRLTVV.

On this clone: The read finishes 3 residues shy of the CDR3 end, and the germline J gene is used to complete it. V and J are TRBV5-1 and TRBJ2-5; TRBD2 matches 11 bases. Losses at the gene ends were 4 bases for V and 5 bases for J; bases not matched to a gene: 7. The germline CDR1 and CDR2 sequences are SGHRS and YFSETQ. The CDR3 extends over 15 amino acids. The CDR3 is CASSESTSGTETQYF. The sequenced part of the CDR3 DNA is TGCGCCAGCAGCGAGTCGACTAGCGGGACTGAGACC.

Remarks on this clone: The read gets to within 3 residues of the CDR3 end, and the germline J gene fills in the rest. The chain couples TRBV7-2 to TRBJ2-6; the D gene is possibly TRBD2 (5 bases). There are 15 residues in the CDR3. V was clipped by 5 bases and J by 2 bases, with 10 bases between them. CDR1 is SGHTA and CDR2 is FQGNSA in the germline V gene. CDR3 residues: CASSRGGTGANVLTF. CDR3 DNA (partial): TGTGCCAGCAGCCGGGGTGGGACTGGGGCCAACGTC. Supplemented by reference TRBV7-2 and TRBJ2-6, the full variable domain reads GAGVSQSPSNKVTEKGKDVELRCDPISGHTALYWYRQSLGQGLEFLIYFQGNSAPDKSGLPSDRFSAERTGGSVSTLTIQRTQQEDSAVYLCASSRGGTGANVLTFGAGSRLTVL.

On this clone: From the germline J gene comes the end of the CDR3, since the read stops 3 residues before it. This chain uses TRBV19 with TRBJ1-2, with a possible D match to TRBD1 (6 bases). Germline V gene lookup returns CDR1 LNHDA and CDR2 SQIVND (reference sequence). This CDR3 region has 14 residues. The covered CDR3 bases are TGTGCCAGTAGTTTCCGAACAGGGCTCTACGAC. It encodes CASSFRTGLYD. The complete CDR3 sequence is CASSFRTGLYDYTF.

A remark on this clone: The read ends 3 residues before the CDR3 terminus; that terminus is restored from the germline J gene. J is TRBJ1-1 and V is TRBV7-8; D is unclear. Between the trimmed V and J ends, which lost 5 bases and 1 base, there was a span of 14 bases. This CDR3 is 15 amino acids long. Germline-derived CDR1 and CDR2 are SGHVS and FQNEAQ. Partial CDR3 DNA: TGTGCCAGCAGCGTAAGAACCCGCAGGAACACTGAA. It codes for CASSVRTRRNTE. The full CDR3 sequence reads CASSVRTRRNTEAFF.

Comments on this clone: The sequenced fragment ends 3 residues before the CDR3 boundary, so the rest is inferred from the germline J gene. The chain couples TRBV2 to TRBJ1-3; TRBD1 aligns across 8 bases. Germline values: CDR1 SNHLY, CDR2 FYNNEI. CDR3 size: 15 residues. V gave up 4 bases and J gave up 4 bases; unmatched junction bases: 6. The sequenced part of the CDR3 DNA is TGTGCCAGCAGTGGGCGGACAGGGCTAGGAAACACC. Amino acids: CASSGRTGLGNT. The full CDR3 sequence reads CASSGRTGLGNTIYF.

Turning to this clone: The observed sequence ends 3 residues before the CDR3 terminus, with the missing tail filled in from the germline J gene. The V and J genes are TRBV7-6 and TRBJ2-2; D may be TRBD1 or TRBD2 (5 bases each). V was pared by 1 base and J by 4 bases, with 10 bases between. Germline V gene sequence: CDR1 SGHVS, CDR2 FNYEAQ. The CDR3 consists of 15 residues. Here the CDR3 reads CASSLGGVGTGELFF. Partial CDR3 DNA: TGTGCCAGCAGCTTAGGAGGGGTCGGCACCGGGGAG.

Notes on this clone: The missing CDR3 end, 3 residues past where the read stops, is filled in from the germline J gene. The V call is TRBV5-1, the J call TRBJ2-3, with D hard to call. CDR3 length: 12 amino acids. The V end lost 5 bases, the J end lost 5 bases, and 9 bases lay between the germline ends. Germline V gives CDR1 SGHRS, CDR2 YFSETQ. The CDR3 bases that were read are TGCGCCAGCAGGATATCAGGAGATACG. It translates to CASRISGDT. The full CDR3 is CASRISGDTQYF.

About this clone: The CDR3 end is not reached by the read, which stops 3 residues before it; the germline J gene fills it in. The chain joins TRBV7-8 to TRBJ1-1; 8 bases line up with TRBD1. The CDR3 runs 13 residues. The germline gives CDR1 SGHVS, CDR2 FQNEAQ. The CDR3 loop is CASSFLGGQGAFF. The DNA read from the CDR3 is TGTGCCAGCAGCTTTTTGGGTGGACAGGGA.

CDR3 bases read: TGTGCCAGCAGATCGGACAGATACCAAGAGACC. The encoded protein is CASRSDRYQET. The full CDR3 protein is CASRSDRYQETQYF. This chain links TRBV2 with TRBJ2-5; possibly TRBD1 for D (6 bases). The CDR3 extends 3 residues past the end of the read, so its final part is completed from the germline J gene. CDR1 and CDR2 (germline): SNHLY, FYNNEI. The length of the CDR3 is 14 residues. V dropped 6 bases and J dropped 0 bases, with 11 bases sitting between them.

Comment on this clone: With the read ending 3 residues before the CDR3 end, the germline J gene is used to fill in that end. This chain connects TRBV2 to TRBJ2-5, with 7 bases lining up with TRBD1. With 6 bases clipped from V and 5 bases from J, the junction kept 9 bases outside the gene matches. CDR1 is SNHLY and CDR2 is FYNNEI in the germline V gene. CDR3 length equals 14 residues. Here the CDR3 reads CASSPQGVGETQYF. The DNA read from the CDR3 is TGTGCCAGCAGCCCCCAGGGGGTAGGGGAGACC.

Details on this clone: The CDR3 extends 3 residues past the end of the read, so its final part is completed from the germline J gene. The V gene is TRBV10-3, the J gene TRBJ2-7; D not resolved. Germline V gives CDR1 ENHRY, CDR2 SYGVKD. The V end was cut by 2 bases, the J end by 0 bases, with 14 bases between. The CDR3 has 16 amino acids. This CDR3 is CAISEPVDTRSYEQYF. The covered CDR3 bases are TGTGCCATCAGTGAGCCTGTTGACACCCGCTCCTACGAG.